Each of the 2 T cell receptor beta chains below was sequenced from the same sample in a study of identical twins. One entry per CDR3 protein results from TCRdb running MiXCR on the 5' RACE reads. The table lists 1.5 million to 2 million distinct CDR3 sequences, roughly a third of them singletons. Specimen: cord blood. The receptors were sampled from a newborn girl in good health.

A few counts support this clonotype. J is TRBJ1-6 and V is TRBV20-1; 9 bases fit TRBD1. Trimming took 2 bases from V and 4 from J; bases not matched to a gene: 6. The V gene's germline CDR1 is DFQATT and CDR2 SNEGSKA (reference sequence). The CDR3 is 16 amino acids. CDR3: CSARKVTGGYNSPLHF. CDR3 coding DNA: TGCAGTGCTAGAAAGGTGACAGGGGGTTATAATTCACCCCTCCACTTT.

A few counts support this clonotype. The J gene is TRBJ2-7, the V gene TRBV12-3 or TRBV12-4, with D perhaps TRBD1 or TRBD2 (7 bases each). The CDR3 spans 19 residues. Trimming cost V 3 bases and J 3 bases, with 27 bases left between them. The CDR3 nucleotides are TGTGCCAGCAGTTTGCCCGGGGAGGGGGCTTTCCCAACCCTCTACGAGCAGTACTTC. It yields the protein CASSLPGEGAFPTLYEQYF.